This TCR beta chain is from a study of patients and donors after allogeneic stem cell transplantation (dated by TCRdb to about 2020). Receptor amplification or capture employed RT-PCR. The reads were generated on a NextSeq 550. TCRdb reanalyzed the raw reads on its own, using fastp at Q25 for trimming and MiXCR for clone calling, and kept in-frame beta chains. Each CDR3 protein appears once, grouped with its most common genes and DNA. This sample has about a million distinct CDR3 sequences in its table, and 18% of those were observed once. Together, the top ten hold approximately 5.9% of the sample. Reading the germline V gene gives CDR1 SGHTA and CDR2 FQGTGA. Trimming removed 1 base from V and 5 bases from J; the gene matches leave 0 bases unexplained. The CDR3 runs 14 residues from the cysteine to the phenylalanine. Only CDR3 DNA remains: 42 bases, in frame from the first base. Comments on this clonotype: The clone's antigen remains unknown. Base qualities were left out, and no much larger clone turns up one base away.

Sequenced input: blood, either unsorted or a sorted T cell fraction (not recorded which). Recombination connected TRBV7-3 to TRBJ2-1; 9 junctional bases match TRBD2. This TCR came from a human donor who was either an allogeneic HSCT recipient or a stem cell or donor lymphocyte infusion donor (not recorded which). It is not recorded whose cells these are; they may come from a transplant donor. At the DNA level, the sequence is TGTGCCAGCAGCTTAATAGCGGGAGACAATGAGCAGTTCTTC. Its amino acids are CASSLIAGDNEQFF.